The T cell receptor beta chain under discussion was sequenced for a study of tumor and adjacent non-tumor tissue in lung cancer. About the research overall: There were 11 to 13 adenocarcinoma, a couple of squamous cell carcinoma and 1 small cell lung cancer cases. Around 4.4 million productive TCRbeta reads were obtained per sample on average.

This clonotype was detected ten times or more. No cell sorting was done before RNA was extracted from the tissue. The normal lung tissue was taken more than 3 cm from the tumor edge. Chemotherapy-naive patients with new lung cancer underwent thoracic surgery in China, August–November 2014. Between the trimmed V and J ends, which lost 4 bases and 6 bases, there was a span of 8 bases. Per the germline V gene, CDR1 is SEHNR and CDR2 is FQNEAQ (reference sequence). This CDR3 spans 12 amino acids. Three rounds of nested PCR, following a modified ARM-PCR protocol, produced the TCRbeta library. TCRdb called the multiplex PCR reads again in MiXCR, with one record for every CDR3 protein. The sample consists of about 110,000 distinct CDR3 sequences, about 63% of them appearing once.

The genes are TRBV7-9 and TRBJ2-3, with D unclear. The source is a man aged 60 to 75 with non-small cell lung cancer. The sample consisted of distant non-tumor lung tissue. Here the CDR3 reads CASSSQIDTQYF. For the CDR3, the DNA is TGTGCCAGCAGCTCGCAGATTGATACGCAGTATTTT.